What follows is one TCR beta chain and its context. V shed 5 bases, J shed 1 base, and the junction held 12 bases outside the gene matches. The length of the CDR3 is 18 residues. CDR1 and CDR2 from the germline V gene are SGHTA and FQGTGA. These data are taken from a study of technical replicates of blood from four donors. The assay was immunoSEQ multiplex PCR, and TCRdb's table has in-frame clones only and misses some. This sample yields 60,000 to 80,000 clones, of which about 90% are seen a single time; 0.35% to 0.45% belongs to the top ten. This sequence was found in a human donor in good health. Sequencing input: T cells isolated from PBMCs. V usage is TRBV7-3 and J usage is TRBJ2-1; TRBD2 aligns across 9 bases. In DNA form, the CDR3 reads TGTGCCAGCAGCCCAAATCAGATAGCGGGAGCATCCTACAATGAGCAGTTCTTC. Its translation: CASSPNQIAGASYNEQFF.